Listed here are 14 T cell receptor beta chains from one sample, sequenced in a study of breast tumors, draining lymph nodes, adjacent tissues. One entry per CDR3 protein, called by TCRdb with MiXCR from the multiplex PCR reads. This table has 290,000 or so distinct CDR3 sequences, 30% appearing once. The lymph nodes were axillary draining lymph nodes from breast cancer patients. Sequencing used axillary lymph node tissue. Every receptor here comes from a female donor with breast cancer. Some clones in this sample may be carry-over from other donors' samples.

This clonotype was counted ten times or more. The CDR3 nucleotides read TGTGCCAGCAGTCCCGGGACAGGGGGTCAGTATTTT. Protein product: CASSPGTGGQYF. This chain connects TRBV12-3 or TRBV12-4 to TRBJ2-3; 11 nucleotides match TRBD1. Germline trimming cut 5 bases from V and 12 bases from J; bases unmatched to any gene: 4. The CDR3 extends over 12 amino acids.

As regards this clonotype: One junction end disagrees with the germline gene, perhaps due to a read error. The chain joins TRBV28 to TRBJ1-3; D call uncertain. The V gene's germline CDR1 is MDHEN and CDR2 SYDVKM. The CDR3 has 17 residues. The CDR3 here is CASSSLAGRISGNTVYF. DNA of the CDR3: TGTGCCAGCAGTTCACTGGCAGGCCGCATCTCTGGAAACACCGTATATTTT.

This clonotype has a count of ten or more. The rearrangement uses TRBV5-1 and TRBJ1-2; the D gene is possibly TRBD1 (6 bases). From germline, CDR1 is SGHRS and CDR2 YFSETQ. This CDR3 has 15 amino acids. Trimming pared 3 bases from V and 5 bases from J, leaving 17 bases between. The DNA for the CDR3 is TGCGCCAGCAGCTCGGGACACCCACGCGATTATGGCTACACCTTC. This gives the protein CASSSGHPRDYGYTF.

This clonotype was observed at least ten times. The rearrangement joins TRBV7-8 to TRBJ1-4; D is unclear. This CDR3 has 12 amino acids. The ends were cut back, 3 bases at V and 8 bases at J, with 7 bases in the middle. The germline V gene has CDR1 SGHVS and CDR2 FQNEAQ. The CDR3 spells CASSFVGEKLFF. CDR3 DNA sequence: TGTGCCAGCAGCTTTGTGGGGGAAAAACTGTTTTTT.

This rearrangement joins TRBV15 to TRBJ2-3; D is unresolved. Looked up from germline, CDR1 is LNHNV and CDR2 is YYDKDF (reference sequence). Trimming stripped 5 bases from V and 4 bases from J, with 7 bases between. This CDR3 contains 12 residues. This CDR3 is CATSLQADTQYF. DNA of the CDR3: TGTGCCACCAGCTTGCAAGCAGATACGCAGTATTTT.

On this clonotype: One end of the junction fails to match germline, which may point to a read error. The V call is TRBV9, the J call TRBJ1-5; D ambiguous. Germline-derived CDR1 and CDR2 are SGDLS and YYNGEE. The CDR3 covers 17 residues. CDR3 nucleotides: TGTGCCAGCAGCGCCCTCGGGGAGGGATGGTACAATGAGCCCCAGCATTTT. Its translation is CASSALGEGWYNEPQHF.

A word on this clonotype: The conserved closing phenylalanine or tryptophan is absent in this CDR3, likely reflecting a read error. The limits of the CDR3 on the DNA are not certain, so only TCRdb's listed CDR3 is given. The V gene is TRBV9, the J gene TRBJ2-5; TRBD1 is the table's D call and was not checked against the DNA. The CDR3 length is 9 residues, termini included. Germline CDR1 is SGDLS and CDR2 is YYNGEE. CDR3 amino acids: CASSRRGRT.

The chain has TRBV28 and TRBJ1-3; no clear D. With the DNA end fitting TRBJ1-1 better, the J assignment may be wrong. This CDR3 contains 11 residues. Per the germline V gene, CDR1 is MDHEN and CDR2 is SYDVKM. The CDR3 loop reads CASNMDTEAFF. Written as DNA, the CDR3 is TGTGCCAGCAATATGGACACTGAAGCTTTCTTT.

The chain links TRBV11-2 to TRBJ1-3; maybe TRBD1 (5 bases). Germline CDR1 reads SGHAT; CDR2 reads FQNNGV. This CDR3 comprises 17 residues. The germline V and J ends were trimmed by 1 base and 0 bases, with 13 bases remaining between them. CDR3 loop: CASSLGGGGGSGNTIYF. CDR3 DNA: TGTGCCAGCAGCTTAGGGGGGGGTGGCGGCTCTGGAAACACCATATATTTT.

To note about this clonotype: A read error may produce the germline difference seen at one junction end. The chain recombines TRBV18 with TRBJ1-1, with D perhaps matching TRBD1 (5 bases). Per the germline V gene, CDR1 is KGHSH and CDR2 is LQKENI. The CDR3 has 14 residues. The CDR3 bases are TGTGCCAGCTCACCCAGGATCGAGGACACTGAGGCTTTCTTT. Amino acids: CASSPRIEDTEAFF. The full variable domain, rest sourced from reference TRBV18 and TRBJ1-1, is NAGVMQNPRHLVRRRGQEARLRCSPMKGHSHVYWYRQLPEEGLKFMVYLQKENIIDESGMPKERFSAEFPKEGPSILRIQQVVRGDSAAYFCASSPRIEDTEAFFGQGTRLTVV.

This clonotype came up many times. The V call is TRBV5-5, the J call TRBJ2-1, with TRBD2 identical over 10 bases. CDR1 and CDR2 (germline): SGHKS, YYEKEE (reference sequence). The CDR3 has 15 residues. J lost 5 bases, V lost 2 bases, and 4 bases had no gene match. The CDR3 DNA sequence: TGTGCCAGCAGCTTATCTAGCGGGGGACACAATGAGCAGTTCTTC. Its translation is CASSLSSGGHNEQFF.

V is TRBV2 and J is TRBJ2-3, with TRBD2 matching 10 bases. The CDR3 loop spans 16 amino acids. Trimming took 7 bases from V and 2 from J; bases not matched to a gene: 9. Per the germline V gene, CDR1 is SNHLY and CDR2 is FYNNEI. CDR3 DNA: TGTGCCAGCAAACGGACTAGCGGCCCTACCACAGATACGCAGTATTTT. Translated, it gives CASKRTSGPTTDTQYF.

The chain employs TRBV19 and TRBJ1-1; no clear D. This CDR3 is 15 amino acids long. CDR1 LNHDA and CDR2 SQIVND come from the germline V gene (reference sequence). V lost 4 bases to trimming and J lost 1 base, with 13 bases between them. In nucleotides, the CDR3 is TGTGCCAGTAGTACTACCCCGGGGAGGAACACTGAAGCTTTCTTT. Translated: CASSTTPGRNTEAFF.

A remark on this clonotype: A much more abundant neighbour one base away suggests this may be a read error. The V call is TRBV13, the J call TRBJ2-3; 7 bases line up with TRBD2. The junction had 7 bases not matched to a gene; V was cut back by 3 bases and J by 4 bases. The CDR3 runs 15 residues. Germline CDR1 and CDR2: PRHDT and FYEKMQ (reference sequence). CDR3 loop: CASSLGRGGADTQYF. CDR3 nucleotide sequence: TGTGCCAGCAGCTTGGGGAGGGGCGGCGCAGATACGCAGTATTTT.